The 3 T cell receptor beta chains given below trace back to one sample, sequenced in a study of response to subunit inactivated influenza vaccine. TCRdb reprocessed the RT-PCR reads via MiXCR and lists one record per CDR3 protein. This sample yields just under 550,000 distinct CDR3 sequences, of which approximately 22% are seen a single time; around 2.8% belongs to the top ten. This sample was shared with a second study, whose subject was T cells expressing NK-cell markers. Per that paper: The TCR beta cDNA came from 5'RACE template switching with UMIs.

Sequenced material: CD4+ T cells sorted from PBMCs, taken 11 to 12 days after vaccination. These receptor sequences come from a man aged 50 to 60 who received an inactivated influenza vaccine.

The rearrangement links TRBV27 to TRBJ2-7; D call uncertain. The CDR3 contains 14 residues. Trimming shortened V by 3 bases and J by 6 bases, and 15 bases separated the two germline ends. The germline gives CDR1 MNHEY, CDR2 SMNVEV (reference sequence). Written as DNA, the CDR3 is TGTGCCAGCAGTTTGTTTGGGCTCACTACCGAGCAGTACTTC. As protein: CASSLFGLTTEQYF.

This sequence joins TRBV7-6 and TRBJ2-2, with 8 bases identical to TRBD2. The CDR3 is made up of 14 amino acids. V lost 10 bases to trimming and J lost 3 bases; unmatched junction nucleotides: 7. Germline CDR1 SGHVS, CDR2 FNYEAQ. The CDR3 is CAIISGKDTGELFF. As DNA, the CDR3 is TGTGCCATTATTAGCGGGAAGGACACCGGGGAGCTGTTTTTT. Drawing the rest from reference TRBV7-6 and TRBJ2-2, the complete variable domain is GAGVSQSPRYKVTKRGQDVALRCDPISGHVSLYWYRQALGQGPEFLTYFNYEAQQDKSGLPNDRFSAERPEGSISTLTIQRTEQRDSAMYRCAIISGKDTGELFFGEGSRLTVL.

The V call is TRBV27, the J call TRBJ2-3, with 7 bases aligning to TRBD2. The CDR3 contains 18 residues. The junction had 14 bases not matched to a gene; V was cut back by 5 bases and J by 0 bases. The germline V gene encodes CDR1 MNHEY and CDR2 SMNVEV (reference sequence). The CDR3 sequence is CASSMTALLAESTDTQYF. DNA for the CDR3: TGTGCCAGCAGTATGACAGCTCTCCTAGCGGAGAGCACAGATACGCAGTATTTT.